One sample yielded the 2 T cell receptor beta chains listed below, sequenced in a study of identical twins. TCRdb independently ran MiXCR on the 5' RACE reads; one entry per CDR3 protein. The table has under 1 million distinct CDR3 sequences, 10% to 15% seen once. In addition, the sample was reused for a study of yellow fever vaccine responses in identical twins.

The sample was PBMCs. These receptors came from a woman younger than 35 in good health.

The genes are TRBV4-1 and TRBJ2-7; 8 bases match TRBD1. This CDR3 contains 15 residues. The V gene end was trimmed by 4 bases and the J gene end by 2 bases; junction bases not matched to a gene: 7. CDR1 and CDR2 (germline): MGHRA, YSYEKL. The CDR3 spells CASSPGQGFPYEQYF. CDR3 DNA sequence: TGCGCCAGCAGCCCCGGACAGGGCTTTCCCTACGAGCAGTACTTC.

This clonotype was counted between two and nine times. This sequence joins TRBV5-1 and TRBJ1-2; TRBD1 aligns across 12 bases. There are 16 residues in the CDR3. Germline V gene sequence: CDR1 SGHRS, CDR2 YFSETQ. V lost 4 bases, J lost 3 bases, and 7 bases stayed unmatched. CDR3 residues: CASSPGTGGLYYGYTF. CDR3 nucleotide sequence: TGCGCCAGCAGCCCCGGGACAGGGGGCCTCTACTATGGCTACACCTTC.